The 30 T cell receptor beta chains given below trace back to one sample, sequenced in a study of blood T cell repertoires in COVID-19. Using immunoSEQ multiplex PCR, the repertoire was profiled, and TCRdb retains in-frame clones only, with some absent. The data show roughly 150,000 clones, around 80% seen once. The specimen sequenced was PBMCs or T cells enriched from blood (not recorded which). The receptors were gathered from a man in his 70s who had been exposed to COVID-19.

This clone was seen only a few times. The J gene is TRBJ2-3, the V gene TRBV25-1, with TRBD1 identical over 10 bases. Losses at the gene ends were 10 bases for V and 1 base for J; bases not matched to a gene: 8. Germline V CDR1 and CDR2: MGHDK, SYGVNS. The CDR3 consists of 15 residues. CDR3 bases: TGTGCCATCCCCGGGACAGGGGATTGCACAGATACGCAGTATTTT. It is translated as CAIPGTGDCTDTQYF.

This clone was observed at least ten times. Written as DNA, the CDR3 is TGTGCCAGCAGTCCACAGCAACTGGGCTCTGGGGCCAACGTCCTGACTTTC. This translates into CASSPQQLGSGANVLTF. V and J are TRBV7-2 and TRBJ2-6, with D uncertain. CDR3 size: 17 residues. The germline V gene encodes CDR1 SGHTA and CDR2 FQGNSA. V lost 6 bases to trimming and J lost 0 bases, with 15 bases between them. The whole variable domain, remainder taken from reference TRBV7-2 and TRBJ2-6, is GAGVSQSPSNKVTEKGKDVELRCDPISGHTALYWYRQSLGQGLEFLIYFQGNSAPDKSGLPSDRFSAERTGGSVSTLTIQRTQQEDSAVYLCASSPQQLGSGANVLTFGAGSRLTVL.

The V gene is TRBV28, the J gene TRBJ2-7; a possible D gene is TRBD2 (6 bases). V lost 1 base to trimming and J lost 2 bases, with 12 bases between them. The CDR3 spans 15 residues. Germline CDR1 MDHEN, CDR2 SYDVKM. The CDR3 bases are TGTGCCAGCAGTTTATTGGCGGGACTGCCCTACGAGCAGTACTTC. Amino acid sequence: CASSLLAGLPYEQYF.

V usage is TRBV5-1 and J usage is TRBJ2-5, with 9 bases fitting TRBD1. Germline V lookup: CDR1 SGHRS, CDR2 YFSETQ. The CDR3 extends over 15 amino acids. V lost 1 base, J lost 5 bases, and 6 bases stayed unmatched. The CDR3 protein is CASSLNTGGAETQYF. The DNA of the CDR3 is TGCGCCAGCAGCTTGAACACAGGGGGCGCGGAGACCCAGTACTTC.

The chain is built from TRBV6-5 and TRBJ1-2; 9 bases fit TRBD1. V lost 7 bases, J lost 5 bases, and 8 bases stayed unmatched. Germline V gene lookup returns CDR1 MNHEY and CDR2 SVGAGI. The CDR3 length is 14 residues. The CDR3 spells CASTSDRGLYGYTF. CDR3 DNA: TGTGCCAGCACCTCGGACAGGGGCCTTTATGGCTACACCTTC.

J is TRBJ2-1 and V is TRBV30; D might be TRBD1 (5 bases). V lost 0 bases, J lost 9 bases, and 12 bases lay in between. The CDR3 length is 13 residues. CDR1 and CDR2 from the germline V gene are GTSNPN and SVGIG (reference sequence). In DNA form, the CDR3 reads TGTGCCTGGAGTGTCGGACAAAGGTTTGAGCAGTTCTTC. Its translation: CAWSVGQRFEQFF.

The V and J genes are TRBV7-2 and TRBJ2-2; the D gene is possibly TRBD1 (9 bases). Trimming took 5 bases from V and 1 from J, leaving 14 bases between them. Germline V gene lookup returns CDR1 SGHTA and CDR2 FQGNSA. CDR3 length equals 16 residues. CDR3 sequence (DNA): TGTGCCAGCAGCCGGGGGGGACAGGGGAACACCGGGGAGCTGTTTTTT. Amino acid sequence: CASSRGGQGNTGELFF. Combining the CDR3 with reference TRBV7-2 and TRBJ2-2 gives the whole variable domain GAGVSQSPSNKVTEKGKDVELRCDPISGHTALYWYRQSLGQGLEFLIYFQGNSAPDKSGLPSDRFSAERTGGSVSTLTIQRTQQEDSAVYLCASSRGGQGNTGELFFGEGSRLTVL.

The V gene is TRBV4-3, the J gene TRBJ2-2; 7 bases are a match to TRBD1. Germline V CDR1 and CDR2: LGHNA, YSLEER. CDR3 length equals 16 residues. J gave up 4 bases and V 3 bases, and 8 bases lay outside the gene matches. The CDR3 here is CASSHAGTAFTGELFF. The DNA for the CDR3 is TGCGCCAGCAGCCACGCCGGGACAGCCTTCACCGGGGAGCTGTTTTTT.

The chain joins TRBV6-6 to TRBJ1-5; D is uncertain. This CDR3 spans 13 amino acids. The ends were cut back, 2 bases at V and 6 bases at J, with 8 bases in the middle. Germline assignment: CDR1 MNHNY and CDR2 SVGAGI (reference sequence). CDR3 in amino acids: CASSYGGSQPQHF. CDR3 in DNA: TGTGCCAGCAGTTACGGAGGTTCTCAGCCCCAGCATTTT.

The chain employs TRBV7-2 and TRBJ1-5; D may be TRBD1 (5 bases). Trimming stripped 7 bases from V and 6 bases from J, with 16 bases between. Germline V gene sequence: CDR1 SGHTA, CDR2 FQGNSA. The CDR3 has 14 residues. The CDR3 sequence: CASTSGGMAQPQHF. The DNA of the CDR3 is TGTGCCAGCACCTCGGGGGGAATGGCTCAGCCCCAGCATTTT.

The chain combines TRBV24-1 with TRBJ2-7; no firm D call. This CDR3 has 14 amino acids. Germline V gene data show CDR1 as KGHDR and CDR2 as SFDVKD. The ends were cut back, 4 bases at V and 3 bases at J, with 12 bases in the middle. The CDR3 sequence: CATSDLRENYEQYF. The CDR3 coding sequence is TGTGCCACCAGTGACCTAAGAGAGAACTACGAGCAGTACTTC.

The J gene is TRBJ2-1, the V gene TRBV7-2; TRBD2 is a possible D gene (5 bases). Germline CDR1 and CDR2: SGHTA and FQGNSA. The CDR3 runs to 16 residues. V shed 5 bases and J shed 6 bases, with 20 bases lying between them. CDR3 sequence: CASSARGAAPSNEQFF. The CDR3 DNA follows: TGTGCCAGCAGCGCCCGGGGAGCAGCGCCCTCCAATGAGCAGTTCTTC.

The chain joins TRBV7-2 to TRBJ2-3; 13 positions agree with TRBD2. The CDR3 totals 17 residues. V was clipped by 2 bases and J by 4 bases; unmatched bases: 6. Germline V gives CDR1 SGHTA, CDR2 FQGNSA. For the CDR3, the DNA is TGTGCCAGCAGCTTATCACTAGCGGGAGGGCCCCCAGATACGCAGTATTTT. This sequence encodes CASSLSLAGGPPDTQYF.

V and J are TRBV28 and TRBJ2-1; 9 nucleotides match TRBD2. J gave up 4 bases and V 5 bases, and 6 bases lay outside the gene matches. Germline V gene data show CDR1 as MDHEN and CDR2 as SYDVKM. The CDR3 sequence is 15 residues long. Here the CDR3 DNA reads TGTGCCAGCAGTACCGGGACTAGCCGTTACAATGAGCAGTTCTTC. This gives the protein CASSTGTSRYNEQFF.

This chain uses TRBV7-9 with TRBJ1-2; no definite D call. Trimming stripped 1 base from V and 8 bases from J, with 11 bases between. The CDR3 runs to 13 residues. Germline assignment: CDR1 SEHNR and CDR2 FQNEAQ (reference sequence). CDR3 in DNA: TGTGCCAGCAGCTTAGTAGCTATTGGAGGCTACACCTTC. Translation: CASSLVAIGGYTF.

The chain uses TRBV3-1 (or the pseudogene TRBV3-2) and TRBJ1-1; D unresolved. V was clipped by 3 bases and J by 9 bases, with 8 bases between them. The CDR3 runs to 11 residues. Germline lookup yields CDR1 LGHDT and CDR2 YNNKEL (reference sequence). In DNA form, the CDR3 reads TGTGCCAGCAGCCAGACTCGTAAAGCTTTCTTT. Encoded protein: CASSQTRKAFF.

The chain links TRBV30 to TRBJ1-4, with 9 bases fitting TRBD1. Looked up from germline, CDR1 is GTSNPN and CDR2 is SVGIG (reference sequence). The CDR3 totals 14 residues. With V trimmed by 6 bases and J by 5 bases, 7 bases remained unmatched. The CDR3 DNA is TGTGCCTGTTCGTCCGGGACAGGGAATGAAAAACTGTTTTTT. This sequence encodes CACSSGTGNEKLFF.

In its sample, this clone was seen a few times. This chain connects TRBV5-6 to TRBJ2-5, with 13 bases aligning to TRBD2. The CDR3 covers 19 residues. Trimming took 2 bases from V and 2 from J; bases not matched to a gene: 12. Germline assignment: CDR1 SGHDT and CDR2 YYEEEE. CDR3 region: CASSFGTSGRARGQETQYF. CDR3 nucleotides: TGTGCCAGCAGCTTCGGAACTAGCGGGAGGGCCCGGGGGCAAGAGACCCAGTACTTC.

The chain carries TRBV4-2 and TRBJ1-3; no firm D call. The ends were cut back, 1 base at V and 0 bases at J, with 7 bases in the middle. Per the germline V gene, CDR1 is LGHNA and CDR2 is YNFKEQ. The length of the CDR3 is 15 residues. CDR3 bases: TGTGCCAGCAGCCAAGGTGGCCTCTCTGGAAACACCATATATTTT. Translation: CASSQGGLSGNTIYF.

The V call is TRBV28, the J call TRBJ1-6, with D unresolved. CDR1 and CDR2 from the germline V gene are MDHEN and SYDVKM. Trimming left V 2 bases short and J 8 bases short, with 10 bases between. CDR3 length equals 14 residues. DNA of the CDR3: TGTGCCAGCAGTTTAACCGGACTTTATTCACCCCTCCACTTT. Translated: CASSLTGLYSPLHF.

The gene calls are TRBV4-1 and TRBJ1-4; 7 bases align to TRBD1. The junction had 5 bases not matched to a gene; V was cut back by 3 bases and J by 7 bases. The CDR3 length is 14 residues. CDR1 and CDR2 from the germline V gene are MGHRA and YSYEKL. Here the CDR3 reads CASSHGTVPEKLFF. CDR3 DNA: TGCGCCAGCAGCCACGGGACAGTTCCTGAAAAACTGTTTTTT.

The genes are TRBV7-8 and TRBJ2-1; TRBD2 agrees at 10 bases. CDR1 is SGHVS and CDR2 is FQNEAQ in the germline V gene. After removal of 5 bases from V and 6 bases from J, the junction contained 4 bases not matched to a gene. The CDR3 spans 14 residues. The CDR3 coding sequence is TGTGCCAGCAGCCCTAGCGGGAGCCCCAATGAGCAGTTCTTC. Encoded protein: CASSPSGSPNEQFF.

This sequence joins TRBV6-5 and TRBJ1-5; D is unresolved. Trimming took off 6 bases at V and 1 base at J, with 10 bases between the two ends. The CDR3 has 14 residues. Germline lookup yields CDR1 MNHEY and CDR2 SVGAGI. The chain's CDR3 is CASSPDTSNQPQHF. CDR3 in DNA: TGTGCCAGCAGCCCCGACACCAGCAATCAGCCCCAGCATTTT.

CDR3 sequence: CASSFWSGTRSNSPLHF. The DNA of the CDR3 is TGCGCCAGCAGTTTCTGGTCCGGGACACGAAGTAATTCACCCCTCCACTTT. The J gene is TRBJ1-6, the V gene TRBV4-3; weak D call: TRBD1 (6 bases). The V and J ends lost 6 bases and 6 bases respectively, with 21 bases between them. This CDR3 is built from 17 residues. The germline V gene has CDR1 LGHNA and CDR2 YSLEER.

The CDR3 protein is CSVARGANQPQHF. CDR3 bases: TGCAGCGTTGCCAGGGGCGCGAATCAGCCCCAGCATTTT. This sequence joins TRBV29-1 and TRBJ1-5, with D maybe TRBD1 (6 bases). Germline V CDR1 and CDR2: SQVTM, ANQGSEA. This CDR3 is 13 amino acids long. Trimming removed 4 bases from V and 4 bases from J, with 11 bases in between.

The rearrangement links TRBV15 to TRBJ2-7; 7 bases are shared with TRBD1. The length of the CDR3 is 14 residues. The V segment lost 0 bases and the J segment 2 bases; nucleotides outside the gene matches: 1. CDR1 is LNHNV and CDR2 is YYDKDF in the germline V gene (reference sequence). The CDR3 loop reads CATSRDRGTYEQYF. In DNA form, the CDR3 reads TGTGCCACCAGCAGAGACAGGGGGACCTACGAGCAGTACTTC.

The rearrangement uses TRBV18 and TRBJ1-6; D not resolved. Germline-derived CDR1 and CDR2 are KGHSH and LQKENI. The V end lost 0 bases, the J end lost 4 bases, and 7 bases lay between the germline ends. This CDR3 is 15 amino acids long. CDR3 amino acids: CASSPPRGYNSPLHF. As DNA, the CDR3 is TGTGCCAGCTCACCACCCCGGGGATATAATTCACCCCTCCACTTT.

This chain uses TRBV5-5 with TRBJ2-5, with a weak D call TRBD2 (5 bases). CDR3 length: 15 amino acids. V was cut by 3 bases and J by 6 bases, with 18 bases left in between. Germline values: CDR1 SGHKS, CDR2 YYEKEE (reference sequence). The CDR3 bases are TGTGCCAGCAGCTCAGAAGGCACAGCCGGGAAGACCCAGTACTTC. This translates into CASSSEGTAGKTQYF. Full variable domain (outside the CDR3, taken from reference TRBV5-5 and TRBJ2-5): DAGVTQSPTHLIKTRGQQVTLRCSPISGHKSVSWYQQVLGQGPQFIFQYYEKEERGRGNFPDRFSARQFPNYSSELNVNALLLGDSALYLCASSSEGTAGKTQYFGPGTRLLVL.

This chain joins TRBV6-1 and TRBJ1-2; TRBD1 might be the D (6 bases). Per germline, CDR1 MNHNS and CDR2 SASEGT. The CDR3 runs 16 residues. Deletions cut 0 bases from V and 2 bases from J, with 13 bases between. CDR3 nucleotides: TGTGCCAGCAGTGAAGCGGCACAGGGAGAGAACTATGGCTACACCTTC. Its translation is CASSEAAQGENYGYTF.

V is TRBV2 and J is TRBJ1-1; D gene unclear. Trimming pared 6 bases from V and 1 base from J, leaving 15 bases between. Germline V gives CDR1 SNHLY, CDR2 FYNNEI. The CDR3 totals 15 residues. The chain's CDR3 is CASRALPTGNTEAFF. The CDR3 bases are TGTGCCAGCAGAGCACTCCCGACTGGGAACACTGAAGCTTTCTTT.